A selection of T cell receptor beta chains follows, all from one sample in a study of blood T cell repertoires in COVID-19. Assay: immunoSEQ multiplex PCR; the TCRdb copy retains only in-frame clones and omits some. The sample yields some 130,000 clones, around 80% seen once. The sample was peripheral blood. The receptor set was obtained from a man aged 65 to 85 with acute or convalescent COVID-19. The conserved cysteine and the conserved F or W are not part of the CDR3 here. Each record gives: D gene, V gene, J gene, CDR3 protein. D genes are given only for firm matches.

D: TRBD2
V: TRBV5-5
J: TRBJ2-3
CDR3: ASSQRLAFTDTQY

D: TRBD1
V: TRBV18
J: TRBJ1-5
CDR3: ASSHRGGSPLINQPQH

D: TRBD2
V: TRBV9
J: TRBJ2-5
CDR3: ASSARTSEAETQY

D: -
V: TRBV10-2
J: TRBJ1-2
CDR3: ASKDPGDYGYT

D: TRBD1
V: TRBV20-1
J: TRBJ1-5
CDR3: SASKGQGANQPQH

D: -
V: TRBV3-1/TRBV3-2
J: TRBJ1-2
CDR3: ASSQPLRSGGYT

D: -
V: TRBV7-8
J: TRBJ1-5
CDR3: ASSSLQAPPQH

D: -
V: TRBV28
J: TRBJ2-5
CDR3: ASSPQGSFQETQY

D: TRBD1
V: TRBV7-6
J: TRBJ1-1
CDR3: ASSLPRTGGRSEAF

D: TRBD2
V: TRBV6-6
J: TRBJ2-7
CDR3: ASSYSGGADSYEQY

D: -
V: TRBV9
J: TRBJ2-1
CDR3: ASSAHQGGDEQF

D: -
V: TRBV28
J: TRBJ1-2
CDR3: ASSLAREGYT

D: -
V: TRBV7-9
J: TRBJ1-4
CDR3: ASSLAAATNEKLF

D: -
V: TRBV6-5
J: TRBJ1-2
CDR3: ASSYSGHNPYGYT

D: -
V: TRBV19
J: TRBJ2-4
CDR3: ASRQGGIQY

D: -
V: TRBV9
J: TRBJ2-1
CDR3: ASSVASARVNEQF

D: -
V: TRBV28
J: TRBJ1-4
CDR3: ASRPRQSTNEKLF

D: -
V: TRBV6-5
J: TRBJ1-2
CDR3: ASRVQGVAGYT

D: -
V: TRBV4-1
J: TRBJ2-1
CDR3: ASSRAQGPQF

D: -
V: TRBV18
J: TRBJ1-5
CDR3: ASSPREGGPQPQH

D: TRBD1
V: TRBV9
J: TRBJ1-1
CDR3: ASSATGTGMGMNTEAF

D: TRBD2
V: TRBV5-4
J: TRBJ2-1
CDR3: ASSSGTSVGEQF

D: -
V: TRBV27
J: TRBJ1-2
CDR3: ASSRVSDDYGYT

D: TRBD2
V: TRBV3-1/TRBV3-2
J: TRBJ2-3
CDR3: ASSQERFGTSGERGTQY

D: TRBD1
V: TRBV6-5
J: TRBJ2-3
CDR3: ASSIQPGQSNTQY

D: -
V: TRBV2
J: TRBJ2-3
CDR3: ASSEGWGGTDTQY

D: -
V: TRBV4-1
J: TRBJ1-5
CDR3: ASSQDRGQRNQPQH

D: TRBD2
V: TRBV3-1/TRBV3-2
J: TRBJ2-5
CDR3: ASSHLLAGGVSDQY

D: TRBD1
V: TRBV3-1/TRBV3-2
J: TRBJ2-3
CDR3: ASSQETGLADTQY

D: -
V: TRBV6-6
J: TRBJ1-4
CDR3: ASSFVGPNEKLF

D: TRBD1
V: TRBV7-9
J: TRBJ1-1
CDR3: ASSSPGTGETEAF

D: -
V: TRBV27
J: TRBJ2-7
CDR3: ASSFRRGNEQY

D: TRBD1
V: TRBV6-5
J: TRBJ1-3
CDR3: ASSTGGFSGNTIY

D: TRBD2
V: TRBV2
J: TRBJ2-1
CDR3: ASSGRLAGGNEQF

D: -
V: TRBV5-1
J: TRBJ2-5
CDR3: ASSVRDSPSETQY

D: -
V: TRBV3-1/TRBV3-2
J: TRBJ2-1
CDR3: ASSHSASVANEQF

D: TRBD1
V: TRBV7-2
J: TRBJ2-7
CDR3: ASSFLPGQGWEKQY

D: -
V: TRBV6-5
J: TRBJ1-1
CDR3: ASSVGQNTEAF

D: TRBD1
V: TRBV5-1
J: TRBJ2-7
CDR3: ASSQGQAYEQY

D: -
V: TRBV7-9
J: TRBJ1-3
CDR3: ASRHSSGNTIY